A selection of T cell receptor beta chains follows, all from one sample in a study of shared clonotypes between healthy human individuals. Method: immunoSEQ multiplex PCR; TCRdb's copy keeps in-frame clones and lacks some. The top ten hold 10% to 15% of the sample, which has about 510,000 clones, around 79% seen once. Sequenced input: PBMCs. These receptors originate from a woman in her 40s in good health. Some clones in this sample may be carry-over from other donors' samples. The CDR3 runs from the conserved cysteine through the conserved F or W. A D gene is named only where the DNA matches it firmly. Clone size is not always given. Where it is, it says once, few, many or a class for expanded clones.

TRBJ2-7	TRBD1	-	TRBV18	TGTGCCAGCTCATCGTCCCCGGGACAGGGGGCTAGGGAGCAGTACTTC	CASSSSPGQGAREQYF
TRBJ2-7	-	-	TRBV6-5	TGTGCCAGCAGTGGAGGAGAAGCGCTCTACGAGCAGTACTTC	CASSGGEALYEQYF
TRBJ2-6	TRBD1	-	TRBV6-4	TGTGCCAGCTGGACAGGGGATTGCTCTGGGGCCAACGTCCTGACTTTC	CASWTGDCSGANVLTF
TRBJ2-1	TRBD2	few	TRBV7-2	TGTGCCAGCAGCTTAACGGTTGGGCTAGCGGGAGTCAGTAATGAGCAGTTCTTC	CASSLTVGLAGVSNEQFF
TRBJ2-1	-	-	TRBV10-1	TGCGCCAGCAGTGAGTCACAGTACAATGAGCAGTTCTTC	CASSESQYNEQFF
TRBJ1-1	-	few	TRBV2	TGTGCCAGCAGCCCCGAGGAGGGGTACACTGAAGCTTTCTTT	CASSPEEGYTEAFF
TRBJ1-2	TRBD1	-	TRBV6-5	TGTGCCAGCAGTGCCGGACAGGTTCGCTATGGCTACACCTTC	CASSAGQVRYGYTF
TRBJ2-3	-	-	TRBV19	TGTGCCAGTAGTATAGATCGGGGCGGCAAGGTCCCAGATACGCAGTATTTT	CASSIDRGGKVPDTQYF
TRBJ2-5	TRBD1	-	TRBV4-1	TGCGCCAGCAGCCAAGGAGTCAGGGGGGAGACCCAGTACTTC	CASSQGVRGETQYF
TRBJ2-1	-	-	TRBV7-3	TGTGCCAGCAGCTCATCGCCGGGCCTCCACAATGAGCAGTTCTTC	CASSSSPGLHNEQFF
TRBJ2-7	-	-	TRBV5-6	TGTGCCAGCAGCTTGGTTCAGGGCTACGAGCAGTACTTC	CASSLVQGYEQYF
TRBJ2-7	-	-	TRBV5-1	TGCGCCAGCAGCTTGGATAGACACTACGAGCAGTACTTC	CASSLDRHYEQYF
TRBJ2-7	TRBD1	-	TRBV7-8	TGTGCCAGCAGCTTGGACAGGGGGACTTCCCACGAGCAGTACTTC	CASSLDRGTSHEQYF
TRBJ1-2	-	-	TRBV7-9	TGTGCCAGCAGCCCCCCGAATAGCCGGTCCTCCTATGGCTACACCTTC	CASSPPNSRSSYGYTF
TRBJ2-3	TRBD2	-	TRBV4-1	TGCGCCAGCAGCCCGTCTTGGACTAGCGGTAGCACAGATACGCAGTATTTT	CASSPSWTSGSTDTQYF
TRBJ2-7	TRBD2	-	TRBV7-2	TGTGCCAGCAGCTTAGCGGGAGGGTCCTACGAGCAGTACTTC	CASSLAGGSYEQYF
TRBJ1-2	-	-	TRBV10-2	TGCGCCAGCAGCGCGACAGATGGCTACACCTTC	CASSATDGYTF
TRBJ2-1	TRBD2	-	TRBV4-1	TGCGCCAGCAGCCAAATCGCGGGAGGGCGTGAGCAGTTCTTC	CASSQIAGGREQFF
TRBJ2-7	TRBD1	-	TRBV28	TGTGCCAGCAGTCTCCTGACAGGGGGAAAATACGAGCAGTACTTC	CASSLLTGGKYEQYF
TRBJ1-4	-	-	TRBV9	TGTGCCAGCAGCCCCGGGGCCCAAACTAATGAAAAACTGTTTTTT	CASSPGAQTNEKLFF
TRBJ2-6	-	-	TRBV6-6	TGTGCCAGCAGTTCACCTTTCTCTGGGGCCAACGTCCTGACTTTC	CASSSPFSGANVLTF
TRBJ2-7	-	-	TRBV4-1	TGCGCCAGCAGCCGCACGACAGGAGAGGGGATCTACGAGCAGTACTTC	CASSRTTGEGIYEQYF
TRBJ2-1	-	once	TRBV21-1	TGTGCCAGCAGCAAAGTCCTGGGACTAGCTCGGAACCCTTGGGATGAGCAGTTCTTC	CASSKVLGLARNPWDEQFF
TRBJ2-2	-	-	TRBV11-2	TGTGCCAGCAGCTTAGGGGGACAACCCACCGGGGAGCTGTTTTTT	CASSLGGQPTGELFF
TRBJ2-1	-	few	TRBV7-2	TGTGCCAGCAGCTATACGGCGACGCCCTGGGGTTACAATGAGCAGTTCTTC	CASSYTATPWGYNEQFF
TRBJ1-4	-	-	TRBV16	TGTGCCAGCAGCCGAGAGGCCACTAATGAAAAACTGTTTTTT	CASSREATNEKLFF
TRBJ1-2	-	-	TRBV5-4	TGTGCCAGCAGCTTGGACAGGGCAGGCTACACCTTC	CASSLDRAGYTF
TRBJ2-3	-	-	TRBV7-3	TGTGCCAGCAGCTTAATTGGCGGGACTAGCACAGATACGCAGTATTTT	CASSLIGGTSTDTQYF
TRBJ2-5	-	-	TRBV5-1	TGCGCCAGCGAAAGGTCCGGGACTTTCCAAGAGACCCAGTACTTC	CASERSGTFQETQYF
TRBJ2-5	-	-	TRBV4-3	TGCGCCAGCAGCGCTAACAGGGAGGAGACCCAGTACTTC	CASSANREETQYF
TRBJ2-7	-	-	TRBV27	TGTGCCAGCAGCCCGATAGCGGACCCCTCCTACGAGCAGTACTTC	CASSPIADPSYEQYF